This TCR beta chain is drawn from a study of T cells in Graves' hyperthyroidism and ophthalmopathy. Whole-study findings and limits: Most thyroid clonotypes expanded above 0.001 appeared in blood too.

This clonotype was picked up many times. The antigen remains unidentified. RNA transcripts yielded amplified TCR beta CDR3 regions. The primer set for the first-round RT-PCR of the TCR CDR3 was HTBI. Each CDR3 protein gets one entry after TCRdb re-called the multiplex PCR reads with MiXCR. The table shows 560,000 or so distinct CDR3 sequences, with roughly 21% occurring only once. This CDR3 is 13 amino acids long. Trimming left V 3 bases short and J 6 bases short, with 14 bases between. CDR1 is GTSNPN, CDR2 SVGIG, per germline (reference sequence). The authors took PBMCs from 9.5 to 10 ml fresh peripheral blood.

Sequenced material: blood. V gene TRBV30 combines with J gene TRBJ2-5; D remains unclear. The sequence came from a man in his forties with Graves' ophthalmopathy. The CDR3 spells CAWRGVSMKTQYF. In DNA, the CDR3 is TGTGCCTGGAGAGGAGTTAGCATGAAGACCCAGTACTTC.